What follows are 21 T cell receptor beta chains derived from one specimen sequenced in a study of cytomegalovirus exposure and HLA in healthy donors. The PCR contained 60 Vbeta and 13 Jbeta primers. Some clones are missing from TCRdb's copy, which holds only in-frame ones; the method was immunoSEQ multiplex PCR. The sample totals some 150,000 clones. Material for sequencing was PBMCs. The receptors come from a woman younger than 35 in good health and CMV-seronegative.

This chain connects TRBV19 to TRBJ1-2, with 8 bases aligning to TRBD1. Germline V CDR1 and CDR2: LNHDA, SQIVND (reference sequence). This CDR3 has 18 amino acids. The J segment lost 3 bases and the V segment lost 3 bases, leaving 15 bases of the junction unmatched. CDR3 loop: CASSIHPSRGRLDYGYTF. The CDR3 DNA sequence: TGTGCCAGTAGTATCCATCCGTCCAGGGGGCGGCTAGACTATGGCTACACCTTC.

The V and J genes are TRBV12-5 and TRBJ2-7; the D gene is possibly TRBD2 (5 bases). Trimming took off 1 base at V and 2 bases at J, with 9 bases between the two ends. Looked up from germline, CDR1 is LGHNT and CDR2 is FRNRAP. CDR3 length: 14 amino acids. The CDR3 here is CASGLGPTTYEQYF. The DNA of the CDR3 is TGTGCTAGTGGTTTGGGGCCGACTACCTACGAGCAGTACTTC.

V is TRBV14 and J is TRBJ2-3; possible D gene TRBD2, 6 bases. CDR1 SGHDN and CDR2 FVKESK come from the germline V gene. The germline V and J ends were trimmed by 4 bases and 8 bases, with 7 bases remaining between them. This CDR3 is built from 11 residues. The CDR3 DNA reads as TGTGCCAGCAGCCCCGGGGGTACGCAGTATTTT. Encoded protein: CASSPGGTQYF.

The gene calls are TRBV10-2 and TRBJ2-2; D gene uncertain. V was trimmed by 8 bases and J by 7 bases, leaving 14 bases between them. CDR1 is WSHSY, CDR2 SAAADI, per germline. This CDR3 has 13 amino acids. CDR3 sequence reads: CASGPNFYGELFF. In DNA, the CDR3 is TGCGCCAGCGGTCCTAACTTTTACGGGGAGCTGTTTTTT.

The CDR3 reads CASSHTGDLYGYTF. The DNA of the CDR3 is TGTGCCAGCAGCCATACAGGGGACCTCTATGGCTACACCTTC. The chain couples TRBV14 to TRBJ1-2; 7 bases are a match to TRBD1. V shed 3 bases and J 4 bases; nucleotides not matched to a gene: 5. CDR1 is SGHDN, CDR2 FVKESK, per germline. The CDR3 has 14 residues.

Regarding this clone: In the same sample, other DNA sequences code for this CDR3. The chain links TRBV4-1 to TRBJ2-1, with TRBD2 matching over 16 bases. The V segment lost 6 bases and the J segment 8 bases; nucleotides outside the gene matches: 7. Germline CDR1 is MGHRA and CDR2 is YSYEKL. The CDR3 spans 16 residues. The CDR3 spells CASRPGLAGGPHEQFF. DNA for the CDR3: TGCGCCAGCAGGCCGGGACTAGCGGGAGGGCCCCATGAGCAGTTCTTC.

Written as DNA, the CDR3 is TGTGCCAGCAGTGCGGGACTAGCGGGGGGGGGCTACGAGCAGTACTTC. This encodes CASSAGLAGGGYEQYF. V usage is TRBV2 and J usage is TRBJ2-7, with 16 bases matching TRBD2. Germline CDR1 SNHLY, CDR2 FYNNEI. With V trimmed by 4 bases and J by 3 bases, 3 bases remained unmatched. This CDR3 has 16 residues. The full variable domain, its missing parts supplied by reference TRBV2 and TRBJ2-7, is EPEVTQTPSHQVTQMGQEVILRCVPISNHLYFYWYRQILGQKVEFLVSFYNNEISEKSEIFDDQFSVERPDGSNFTLKIRSTKLEDSAMYFCASSAGLAGGGYEQYFGPGTRLTVT.

The chain recombines TRBV27 with TRBJ1-4; 9 bases agree with TRBD1. The CDR3 has 13 residues. Germline V gene lookup returns CDR1 MNHEY and CDR2 SMNVEV (reference sequence). V lost 4 bases, J lost 8 bases, and 2 bases stayed unmatched. In nucleotides, the CDR3 is TGTGCCAGCAGTTCCGGGACAGGGGAAAAACTGTTTTTT. Amino acids: CASSSGTGEKLFF.

The J gene is TRBJ1-4, the V gene TRBV5-1; tentatively, D is TRBD1 (5 bases). From germline, CDR1 is SGHRS and CDR2 YFSETQ. Deletions cut 4 bases from V and 8 bases from J, with 18 bases between. There are 15 residues in the CDR3. CDR3 coding DNA: TGCGCCAGCAGCGCATCCGGGCAATGGGGCGAAAAACTGTTTTTT. Translating it yields CASSASGQWGEKLFF.

The chain combines TRBV5-1 with TRBJ2-5; D possibly corresponds to TRBD2 (5 bases). CDR1 SGHRS and CDR2 YFSETQ come from the germline V gene. Trimming pared 4 bases from V and 2 bases from J, leaving 6 bases between. The CDR3 runs 12 residues. The CDR3 DNA sequence: TGCGCCAGCAGCGCGGGTCAAGAGACCCAGTACTTC. Translation gives CASSAGQETQYF.

V and J are TRBV9 and TRBJ2-5, with 9 bases fitting TRBD1. CDR3 length: 16 amino acids. CDR1 is SGDLS and CDR2 is YYNGEE in the germline V gene. J lost 3 bases, V lost 0 bases, and 6 bases had no gene match. The CDR3 sequence: CASSVGRRQGEETQYF. In nucleotides, the CDR3 is TGTGCCAGCAGCGTAGGCCGGCGACAGGGGGAAGAGACCCAGTACTTC.

The chain is built from TRBV5-4 and TRBJ2-1, with 9 positions matching TRBD2. The V gene end was trimmed by 2 bases and the J gene end by 3 bases; junction bases not matched to a gene: 6. CDR3 length equals 16 residues. The germline gives CDR1 SGHNT, CDR2 YYREEE (reference sequence). The chain's CDR3 is CASSFLREGLYNEQFF. CDR3 DNA: TGTGCCAGCAGCTTTCTGCGGGAGGGACTCTACAATGAGCAGTTCTTC.

This sequence joins TRBV6-1 and TRBJ1-1; D possibly corresponds to TRBD1 (6 bases). The CDR3 is 14 residues long. The V gene's germline CDR1 is MNHNS and CDR2 SASEGT. V was trimmed by 5 bases and J by 2 bases, leaving 12 bases between them. CDR3 coding DNA: TGTGCCAGCAGTCGCCGCAGGGGCAACACTGAAGCTTTCTTT. Translated, it gives CASSRRRGNTEAFF.

This sequence joins TRBV28 and TRBJ1-1, with D perhaps matching TRBD1 (6 bases). The CDR3 covers 16 residues. V lost 3 bases and J 3 bases, leaving 17 bases between the germline ends. From germline, CDR1 is MDHEN and CDR2 SYDVKM. The CDR3: CASSFGSGAGDTEAFF. The CDR3 bases are TGTGCCAGCAGTTTTGGTTCAGGGGCGGGCGACACTGAAGCTTTCTTT.

The CDR3 nucleotides read TGTGCCAGCAGCTTGACCACTCGACTCTCCCCGGATACGCAGTATTTT. Translated: CASSLTTRLSPDTQYF. The chain is built from TRBV7-8 and TRBJ2-3; D is uncertain. Germline values: CDR1 SGHVS, CDR2 FQNEAQ. Trimming took 3 bases from V and 6 from J, leaving 19 bases between them. The CDR3 covers 16 residues.

The chain joins TRBV10-3 to TRBJ2-3; tentative D call: TRBD2 (5 bases). Between the trimmed V and J ends, which lost 4 bases and 0 bases, there was a span of 14 bases. The CDR3 runs 16 residues. Germline CDR1 is ENHRY and CDR2 is SYGVKD. The CDR3 coding sequence is TGTGCCATCAGTGCCGCCGAGCGGTCTAGCACAGATACGCAGTATTTT. This codes for CAISAAERSSTDTQYF.

V usage is TRBV5-4 and J usage is TRBJ2-5; 7 positions match TRBD2. V trimming: 5 bases; J trimming: 2 bases; junction bases outside the gene matches: 0. The CDR3 has 12 amino acids. Germline loops: CDR1 SGHNT, CDR2 YYREEE (reference sequence). The CDR3 loop reads CASRGGQETQYF. CDR3 bases: TGTGCCAGCAGGGGAGGGCAAGAGACCCAGTACTTC.

The chain employs TRBV10-3 and TRBJ2-5; the match to TRBD2 covers 13 bases. The CDR3 runs to 16 residues. Germline CDR1 is ENHRY and CDR2 is SYGVKD. Losses at the gene ends were 1 base for V and 4 bases for J; bases not matched to a gene: 3. The CDR3 coding sequence is TGTGCCATCAGTGAGTGGACTAGCGGGAGTACAGAGACCCAGTACTTC. Its protein is CAISEWTSGSTETQYF.

The chain is built from TRBV19 and TRBJ2-7; D might be TRBD1 (6 bases). Trimming removed 3 bases from V and 6 bases from J, with 15 bases in between. CDR3 length: 14 amino acids. CDR1 is LNHDA and CDR2 is SQIVND in the germline V gene (reference sequence). CDR3: CASSMKTGSLEQYF. CDR3 nucleotides: TGTGCCAGTAGTATGAAAACAGGGAGCCTCGAGCAGTACTTC.

J is TRBJ2-1 and V is TRBV15, with a possible D match to TRBD1 (5 bases). The CDR3 contains 14 residues. CDR1 is LNHNV and CDR2 is YYDKDF in the germline V gene (reference sequence). V was shortened by 5 bases and J by 5 bases, with 13 bases between the two germline ends. This CDR3 is CATSGHYSNNEQFF. DNA of the CDR3: TGTGCCACCAGCGGACATTATAGCAACAATGAGCAGTTCTTC.

The CDR3 here is CASSREGGTEAFF. In DNA, the CDR3 is TGCGCCAGCAGTCGGGAGGGGGGCACTGAAGCTTTCTTT. J is TRBJ1-1 and V is TRBV10-1; D may be TRBD1 (6 bases). This CDR3 has 13 residues. V was pared by 5 bases and J by 4 bases, with 11 bases between. Germline V CDR1 and CDR2: WNHNN, SYGVQD (reference sequence).